This T cell receptor (beta chain) was captured in a study of cytomegalovirus exposure and HLA in healthy donors (dated by TCRdb to 2017 to 2019). At the level of the whole study: An earlier analysis of 587 of the donors reported about 280 Gb of sequence data and 95 million to 140 million unique TCR beta sequences obtained from around 190 million T cells. An early release that covered about 600 HLA-typed donors contained about 300 gigabases of sequencing data and around 85 million unique TCR sequences. Of the roughly 400 genotyped donors, over 70% fell in the genetic ancestry cluster associated with self-reported Caucasian donors. The study aimed to test whether signatures of past pathogen exposure could be identified by cataloging public T cell receptors. The T cell repertoires of 670 or so subjects were profiled by immunosequencing and related to cytomegalovirus serostatus. Besides the first cohort of more than 650 subjects, a separate validation cohort made up of over 100 different subjects was used. To predict cytomegalovirus infection status, the study brought together high-throughput TCR immunosequencing, statistical association of individual TCRs with disease status, and machine learning. A later analysis re-examined previously published TCR beta repertoires from 600 to 700 donors and added high-resolution HLA genotyping to investigate patterns of TCR occurrence. The later analysis used no new phenotypic data to find candidate immune exposures, relying instead on TCR beta sequences and their occurrence across donors. An earlier analysis of roughly 580 of the donors used high-throughput TCR beta sequencing to judge whether each TCR beta V gene segment behaved as functional or pseudogenic. Donor age, sex, ethnicity and CMV serostatus were collected together with the repertoire data. A later genetic analysis used genome-wide SNP genotypes for about 55% of the 666 donors, treating that subset as a discovery cohort. Every repertoire in the discovery cohort had been generated on one and the same sequencing platform. HLA typing covered class I and class II loci at four-digit resolution. Typing coverage differed by locus: A, B, C, DRB1 and DQB1 were typed in roughly 620-630 donors, DQA1 in around 500, DPA1 in some 570, and DPB1 in 450 to 490. Four or five DR-DQ haplotypes were treated as single units for association and clustering because of strong linkage in the cohort. Among some 400 genotyped donors of the cohort, an average of roughly 230,000 unique TCR beta nucleotide sequences was sequenced per donor, of which about 19% were non-productive. General study outcomes and caveats: Because HLA typing was missing for some donors at each locus, association tests included only the typed subset. Immune exposure information for the cohort was limited to CMV serostatus. The study listed 164 TCR beta chains as associated with cytomegalovirus. Some IMGT-functional V segments, including TRBV6-2 and TRBV6-3, could not be told apart with the 87-base-pair reads, so those segments were excluded. A further reported finding was that TCR beta sequences accurately predicted the HLA-A and HLA-B alleles for most subjects in the first cohort. Compared with equally common non-associated chains, HLA-associated TCR beta chains in a later analysis were more clonally expanded and had lower generation probabilities. A cluster of highly shared sequence variants was judged likely to be a technical artifact of the sequencing pipeline. The authors suggested that the approach could potentially be generalized to other disease states and immunological phenotypes. In a later genetic analysis, fewer N-insertions in productive TCRs were reported among donors in an Asian-associated ancestry cluster than the roughly 700-donor mean. A later analysis associated about 17,000 TCR beta sequences with specific HLA alleles at a false discovery rate of 0.05. In a later analysis, TCR association rates were found to vary across HLA loci, with the most associated TCRs seen for DRB1 alleles and the fewest for HLA-C alleles. In an earlier analysis of more than 500 of the donors, most TCR beta V segments appeared in productive rearrangements about 87% or about 30% of the time, broadly matching IMGT annotations. When HLA alleles, especially DR and DQ, strongly co-occurred, attributing TCR associations to individual alleles was difficult. Only TCR beta chains were sequenced in this cohort, and the absence of alpha or paired-chain data limited detectable features. In vitro tests confirmed that three of the cytomegalovirus-associated TCR beta chains recognize cytomegalovirus antigens. A later genetic analysis associated a missense DCLRE1C variant with V-gene and J-gene trimming of TCR beta chains, and an independent cohort replicated the association. Seventeen rarely observed V segments, including chromosome 9 orphons, were excluded from the earlier analysis of some 590 of the donors because counts were too low. Most CMV-associated TCR beta chains appeared to be HLA-restricted in a later analysis, and the HLA associations seemed to be driven largely by CMV exposure. Linkage disequilibrium might explain the correlated functional status among segregating V segments, but an unknown experimental factor could not be excluded. The classifier was reported to diagnose cytomegalovirus status with high specificity and sensitivity in both the original cohort and the validation cohort. While some public TCRs were present in many individuals, most TCR sequences turned up only very rarely across donors. Roughly uniform sequencing depth across donors was assumed in presence/absence analyses, although this assumption may not hold. Several of the top co-occurrence clusters appeared to be linked to parvovirus B19, influenza, CMV and Epstein-Barr virus, according to a later analysis.

CDR1 and CDR2, per the germline V gene (reference sequence), are GTSNPN and SVGIG. V is pruned by 2 bases and J by 10 bases, leaving 20 bases of the junction without a gene match. Taken from cysteine to phenylalanine, the CDR3 has 18 residues. Only CDR3 DNA is held: 54 bases, read in frame from base 1. The method behind the library was the immunoSEQ multiplex PCR assay. For the multiplex PCR, a mixture combining 60 forward primers for TCR Vbeta segments and 13 reverse primers for TCR Jbeta segments was used. The CDR3 region of rearranged TCR beta genes was amplified from genomic DNA with a multiplex PCR assay. Amplified TCR beta libraries were sequenced as 87-base-pair reads on the Illumina HiSeq System. In the original analysis: Across the 600 to 700 repertoires, a later analysis counted 80 million or so unique TCR beta chains, approximately 10 million of which were shared by at least two donors. Raw reads were error-corrected and collapsed into unique sequences with a nearest-neighbor algorithm that merged closely related sequences to remove PCR and sequencing errors. Alignment of CDR3 sequences to IMGT reference sequences was used to assign V, D and J gene segments. For a sequence to be retained, a match of at least six nucleotides to both a V gene segment and a J gene segment was required. Rearrangements were classified as productive when the CDR3 lacked stop codons and remained in frame with V and J, and all other rearrangements were classified as non-productive. Following IMGT convention, CDR3 was defined as the stretch from the second conserved V-encoded cysteine up to the conserved J-encoded phenylalanine. The earlier analysis of 450 to 750 of the donors excluded any sequence lacking an unambiguous match to a single V gene segment. In an earlier analysis of several hundred of the donors, V segments were called functional above 56.7% productive rearrangements and were called segregating when the between-donor standard deviation exceeded 5%. A statistical classification framework was built to diagnose cytomegalovirus status from the catalog of TCR beta chain sequences. In a later analysis, TCR nucleotide sequences were compared against IMGT/GENE-DB human TR gene sequences so that V and J genes could be assigned. In a later analysis, CDR3 sequences and most-parsimonious VDJ recombination scenarios were assigned using the TCRdist pipeline. A later analysis defined each TCR beta chain by its CDR3 amino acid sequence plus V-gene family, and excluded reads lacking a unique V-gene family. In a later analysis, around 650 highly shared, low-generation-probability nucleotide sequences were removed to address suspected cross-contamination and a sequencing artifact. In a later analysis, a clonal expansion index for each public chain was calculated from normalized within-repertoire ranks of inferred template counts. Generation probabilities in a later analysis came from a VDJ recombination model fitted to out-of-frame rearrangements, and those results were checked against IGoR. In a later analysis, TCR-TCR, TCR-HLA and TCR-CMV co-occurrence was scored with hypergeometric tests, and a repertoire-size bias correction was applied to TCR pairs. In a later analysis, false discovery rates were estimated by permuting HLA or CMV assignments 20 times. In a later analysis, co-occurring TCRs were grouped using DBSCAN, and TCRdist sequence similarity was added for clustering within HLA-allele-positive subsets. Co-occurrence clustering excluded repertoires with fewer than 30,000 or more than 120,000 public chains, plus five with anomalous nucleotide sharing. The table comes from immuneACCESS by way of TCRdb, which keeps in-frame sequences with V and J called. Part of the clones is missing from these tables; in studies checked, under half for an unresolved V gene and the rest for unknown reasons. V, J and clone size derive from that table, while D and trimming were established from the DNA sequence. This sample is represented by around 200,000 clones; about 80% of them were singletons. Of the sample, 3% to 4.5% is held by the ten largest clones.

The cohort comprised approximately 700 healthy bone marrow donors. Cohort members were all nominally healthy when sampled, although unrecorded immune exposures were likely present. The donor tested CMV seropositive and was one of the 289 seropositive cohort members. A peripheral blood sample was provided by each donor, and peripheral blood mononuclear cells were used for TCR beta sequencing. Genomic DNA was extracted from the blood cell samples with the Qiagen DNeasy Blood Extraction Kit. In regard to this clone: Its antigen specificity is not known. No clone much larger than this one lies a single base away; base qualities are absent.

The chain employs TRBV30 and TRBJ1-4, with TRBD1 matching 9 junction bases. This sequence was found in a woman aged 60-70 years in good health and CMV-seropositive. Sequencing used PBMCs. The DNA reads as follows: TGTGCCTGGAGTCGGGAGACGGTCATGGGACAGGGAAGGGCAAAACTGTTTTTT. It specifies CAWSRETVMGQGRAKLFF.